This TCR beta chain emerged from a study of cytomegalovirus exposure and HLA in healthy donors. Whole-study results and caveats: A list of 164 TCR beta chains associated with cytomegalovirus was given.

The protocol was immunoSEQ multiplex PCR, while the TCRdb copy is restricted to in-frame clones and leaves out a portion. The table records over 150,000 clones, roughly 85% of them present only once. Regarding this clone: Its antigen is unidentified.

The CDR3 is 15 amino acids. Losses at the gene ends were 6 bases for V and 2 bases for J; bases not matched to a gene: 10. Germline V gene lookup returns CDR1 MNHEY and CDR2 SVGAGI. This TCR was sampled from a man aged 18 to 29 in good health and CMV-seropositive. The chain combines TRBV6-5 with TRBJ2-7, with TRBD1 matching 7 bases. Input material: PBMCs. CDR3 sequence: CASRPRQGFTYEQYF. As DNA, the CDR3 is TGTGCCAGCAGACCTAGACAGGGATTTACCTACGAGCAGTACTTC.